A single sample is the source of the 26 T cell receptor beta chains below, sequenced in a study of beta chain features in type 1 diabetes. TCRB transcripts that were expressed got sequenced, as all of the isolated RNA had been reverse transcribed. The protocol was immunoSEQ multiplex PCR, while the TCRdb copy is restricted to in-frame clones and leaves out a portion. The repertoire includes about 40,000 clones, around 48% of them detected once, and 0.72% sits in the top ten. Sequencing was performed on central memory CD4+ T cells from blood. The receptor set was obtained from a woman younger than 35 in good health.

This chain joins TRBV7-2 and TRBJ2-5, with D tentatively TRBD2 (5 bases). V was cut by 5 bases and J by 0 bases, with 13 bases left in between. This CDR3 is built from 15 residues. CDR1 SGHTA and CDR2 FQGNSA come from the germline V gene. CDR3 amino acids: CASSVVSGNQETQYF. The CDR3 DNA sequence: TGTGCCAGCAGCGTGGTCTCCGGGAACCAAGAGACCCAGTACTTC. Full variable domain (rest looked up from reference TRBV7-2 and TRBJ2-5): GAGVSQSPSNKVTEKGKDVELRCDPISGHTALYWYRQSLGQGLEFLIYFQGNSAPDKSGLPSDRFSAERTGGSVSTLTIQRTQQEDSAVYLCASSVVSGNQETQYFGPGTRLLVL.

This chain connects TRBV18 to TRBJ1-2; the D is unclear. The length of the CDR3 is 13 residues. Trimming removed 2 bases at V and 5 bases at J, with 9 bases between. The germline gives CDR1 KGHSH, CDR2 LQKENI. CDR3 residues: CASSPETGYGYTF. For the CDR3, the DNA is TGTGCCAGCTCACCAGAGACCGGGTATGGCTACACCTTC. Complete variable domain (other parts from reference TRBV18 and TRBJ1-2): NAGVMQNPRHLVRRRGQEARLRCSPMKGHSHVYWYRQLPEEGLKFMVYLQKENIIDESGMPKERFSAEFPKEGPSILRIQQVVRGDSAAYFCASSPETGYGYTFGSGTRLTVV.

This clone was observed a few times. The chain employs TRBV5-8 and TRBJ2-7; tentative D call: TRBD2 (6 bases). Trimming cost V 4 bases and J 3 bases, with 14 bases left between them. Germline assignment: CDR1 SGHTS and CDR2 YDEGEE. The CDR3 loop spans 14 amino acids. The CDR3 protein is CASSRRGGDYEQYF. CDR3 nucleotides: TGTGCCAGCAGCCGGAGGGGTGGGGACTACGAGCAGTACTTC.

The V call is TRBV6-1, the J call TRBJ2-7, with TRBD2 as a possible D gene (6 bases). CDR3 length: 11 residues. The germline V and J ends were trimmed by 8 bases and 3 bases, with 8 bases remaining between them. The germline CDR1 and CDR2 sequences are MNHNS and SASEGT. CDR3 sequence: CASRTNYEQYF. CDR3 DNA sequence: TGTGCCAGCCGGACTAACTACGAGCAGTACTTC.

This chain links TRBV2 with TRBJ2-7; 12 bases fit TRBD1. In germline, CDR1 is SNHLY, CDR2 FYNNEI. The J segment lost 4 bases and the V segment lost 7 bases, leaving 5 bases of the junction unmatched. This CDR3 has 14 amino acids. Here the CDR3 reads CASNPGQGAYEQYF. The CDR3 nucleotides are TGTGCCAGCAACCCGGGACAGGGGGCTTACGAGCAGTACTTC.

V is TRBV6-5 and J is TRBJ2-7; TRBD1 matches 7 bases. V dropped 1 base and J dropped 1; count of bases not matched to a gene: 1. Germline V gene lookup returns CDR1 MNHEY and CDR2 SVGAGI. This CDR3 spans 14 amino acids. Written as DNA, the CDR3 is TGTGCCAGCAGTTACTTGGACAGGTCCTACGAGCAGTACTTC. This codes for CASSYLDRSYEQYF.

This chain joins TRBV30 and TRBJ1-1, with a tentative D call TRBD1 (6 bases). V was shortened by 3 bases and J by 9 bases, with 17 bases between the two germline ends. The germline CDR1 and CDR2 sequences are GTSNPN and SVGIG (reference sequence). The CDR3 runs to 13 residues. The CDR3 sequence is CAWRLQGMDKAFF. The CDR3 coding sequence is TGTGCCTGGAGGTTGCAGGGGATGGATAAAGCTTTCTTT.

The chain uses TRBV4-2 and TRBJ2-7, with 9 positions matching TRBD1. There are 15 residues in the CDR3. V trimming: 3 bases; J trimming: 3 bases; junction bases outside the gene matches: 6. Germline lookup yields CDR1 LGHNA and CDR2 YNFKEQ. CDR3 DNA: TGTGCCAGCAGCCAGGTGGACAGGGGTTTCTACGAGCAGTACTTC. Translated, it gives CASSQVDRGFYEQYF.

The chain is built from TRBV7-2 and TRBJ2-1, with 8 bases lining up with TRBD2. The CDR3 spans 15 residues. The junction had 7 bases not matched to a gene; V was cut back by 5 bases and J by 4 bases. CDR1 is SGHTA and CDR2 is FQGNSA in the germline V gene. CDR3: CASSPGRAGYNEQFF. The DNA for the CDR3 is TGTGCCAGCAGCCCCGGGAGGGCCGGGTACAATGAGCAGTTCTTC.

Here the CDR3 DNA reads TGCGCCAGCAGCATCGGACTAGCGGGAGGGAGGAGCTCCTACGAGCAGTACTTC. Protein product: CASSIGLAGGRSSYEQYF. The J gene is TRBJ2-7, the V gene TRBV5-1; 15 bases map to TRBD2. V gave up 4 bases and J gave up 0 bases; unmatched junction bases: 8. There are 18 residues in the CDR3. From germline, CDR1 is SGHRS and CDR2 YFSETQ.

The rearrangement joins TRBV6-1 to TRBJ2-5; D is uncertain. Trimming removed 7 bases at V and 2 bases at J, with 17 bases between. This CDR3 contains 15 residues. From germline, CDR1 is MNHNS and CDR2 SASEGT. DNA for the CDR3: TGTGCCAGCACTTCATTCAGTAACTATCAAGAGACCCAGTACTTC. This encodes CASTSFSNYQETQYF.

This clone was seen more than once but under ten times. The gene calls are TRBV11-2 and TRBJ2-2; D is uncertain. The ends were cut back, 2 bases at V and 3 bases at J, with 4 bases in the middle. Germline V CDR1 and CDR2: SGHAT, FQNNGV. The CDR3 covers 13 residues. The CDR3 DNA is TGTGCCAGCAGCTTACTCCACACCGGGGAGCTGTTTTTT. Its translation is CASSLLHTGELFF.

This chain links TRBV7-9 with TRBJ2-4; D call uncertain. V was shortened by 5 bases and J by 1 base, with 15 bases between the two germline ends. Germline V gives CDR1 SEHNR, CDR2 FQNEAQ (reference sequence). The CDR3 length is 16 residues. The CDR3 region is CASSDTFRIAKNIQYF. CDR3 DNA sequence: TGTGCCAGCAGCGATACGTTCAGGATTGCCAAAAACATTCAGTACTTC.

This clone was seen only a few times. CDR3 DNA sequence: TGTGCCAGCAGCTCCGGGGGGGCCAGGACCTATGGCTACACCTTC. Translation gives CASSSGGARTYGYTF. The V call is TRBV7-2, the J call TRBJ1-2; D might be TRBD1 (6 bases). Per germline, CDR1 SGHTA and CDR2 FQGNSA. This CDR3 is 15 amino acids long. The V and J ends lost 4 bases and 4 bases respectively, with 16 bases between them.

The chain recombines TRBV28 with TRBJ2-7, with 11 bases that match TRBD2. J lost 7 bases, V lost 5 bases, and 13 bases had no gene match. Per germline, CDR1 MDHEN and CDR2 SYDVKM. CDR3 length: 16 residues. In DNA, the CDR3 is TGTGCCAGCAGTCCCCAATTAGCGGGAGGGGTACATGAGCAGTACTTC. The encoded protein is CASSPQLAGGVHEQYF.

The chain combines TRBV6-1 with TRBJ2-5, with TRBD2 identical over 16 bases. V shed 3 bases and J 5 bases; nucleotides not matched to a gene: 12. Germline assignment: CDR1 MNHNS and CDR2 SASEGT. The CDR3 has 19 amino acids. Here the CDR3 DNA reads TGTGCCAGCAGTGAGGGCACCGGGACTAGCGGGAGGGCCGGGGAGACCCAGTACTTC. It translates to CASSEGTGTSGRAGETQYF.

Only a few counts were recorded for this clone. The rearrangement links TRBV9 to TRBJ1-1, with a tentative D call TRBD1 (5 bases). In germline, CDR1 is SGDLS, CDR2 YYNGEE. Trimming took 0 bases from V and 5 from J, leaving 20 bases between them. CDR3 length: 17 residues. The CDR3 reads CASSVDSPGTGGTEAFF. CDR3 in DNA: TGTGCCAGCAGCGTAGATAGCCCCGGGACTGGTGGAACTGAAGCTTTCTTT.

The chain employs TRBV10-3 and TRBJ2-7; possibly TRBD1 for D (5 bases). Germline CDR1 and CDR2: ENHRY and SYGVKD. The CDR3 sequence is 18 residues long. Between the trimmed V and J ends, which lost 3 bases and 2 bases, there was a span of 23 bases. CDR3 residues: CAISELGPLGSFPYEQYF. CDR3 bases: TGTGCCATCAGTGAATTGGGGCCGCTTGGTAGCTTCCCCTACGAGCAGTACTTC.

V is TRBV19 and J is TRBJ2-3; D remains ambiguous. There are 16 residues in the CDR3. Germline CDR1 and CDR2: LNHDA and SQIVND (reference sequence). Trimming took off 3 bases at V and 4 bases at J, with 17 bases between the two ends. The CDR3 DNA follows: TGTGCCAGTAGTATTCGGTCCGAGCATGCCGCAGATACGCAGTATTTT. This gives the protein CASSIRSEHAADTQYF.

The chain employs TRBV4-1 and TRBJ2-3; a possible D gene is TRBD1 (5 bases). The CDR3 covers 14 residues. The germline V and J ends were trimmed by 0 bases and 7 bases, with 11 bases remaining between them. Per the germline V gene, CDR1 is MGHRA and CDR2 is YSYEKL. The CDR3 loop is CASSQEGRVNTQYF. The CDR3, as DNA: TGCGCCAGCAGCCAAGAAGGCAGGGTCAATACGCAGTATTTT.

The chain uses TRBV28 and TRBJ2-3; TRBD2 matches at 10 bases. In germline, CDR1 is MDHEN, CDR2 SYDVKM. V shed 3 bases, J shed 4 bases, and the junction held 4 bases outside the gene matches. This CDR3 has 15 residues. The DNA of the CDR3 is TGTGCCAGCAGTTTTTCTAGCGGGGGTTCAGATACGCAGTATTTT. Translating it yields CASSFSSGGSDTQYF.

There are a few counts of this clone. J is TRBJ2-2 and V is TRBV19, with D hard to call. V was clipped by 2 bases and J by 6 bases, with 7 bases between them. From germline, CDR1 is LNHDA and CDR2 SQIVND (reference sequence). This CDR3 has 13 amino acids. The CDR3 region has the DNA TGTGCCAGTAGTATATTGGGCGCCGGGGAGCTGTTTTTT. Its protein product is CASSILGAGELFF.

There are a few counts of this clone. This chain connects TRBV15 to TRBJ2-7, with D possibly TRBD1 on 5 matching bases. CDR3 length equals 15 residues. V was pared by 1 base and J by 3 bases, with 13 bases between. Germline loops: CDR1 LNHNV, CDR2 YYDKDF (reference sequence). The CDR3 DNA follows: TGTGCCACCAGCAGAGCCGGACAAGCTCTCTACGAGCAGTACTTC. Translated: CATSRAGQALYEQYF. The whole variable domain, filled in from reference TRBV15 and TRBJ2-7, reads DAMVIQNPRYQVTQFGKPVTLSCSQTLNHNVMYWYQQKSSQAPKLLFHYYDKDFNNEADTPDNFQSRRPNTSFCFLDIRSPGLGDTAMYLCATSRAGQALYEQYFGPGTRLTVT.

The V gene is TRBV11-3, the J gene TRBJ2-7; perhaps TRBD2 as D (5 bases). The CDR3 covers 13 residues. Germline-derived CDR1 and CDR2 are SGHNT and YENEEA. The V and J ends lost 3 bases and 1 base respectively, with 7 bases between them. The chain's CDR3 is CASSFRTSYEQYF. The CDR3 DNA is TGTGCCAGCAGCTTCCGGACTTCCTACGAGCAGTACTTC. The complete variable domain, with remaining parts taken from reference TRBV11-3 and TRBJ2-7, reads EAGVVQSPRYKIIEKKQPVAFWCNPISGHNTLYWYLQNLGQGPELLIRYENEEAVDDSQLPKDRFSAERLKGVDSTLKIQPAELGDSAVYLCASSFRTSYEQYFGPGTRLTVT.

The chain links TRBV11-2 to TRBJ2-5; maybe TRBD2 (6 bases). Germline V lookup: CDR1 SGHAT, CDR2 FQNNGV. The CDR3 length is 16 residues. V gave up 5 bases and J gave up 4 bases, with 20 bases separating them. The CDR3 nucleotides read TGTGCCAGCAGCCCAGATGGGGGGATTCAGGGAGAGACCCAGTACTTC. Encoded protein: CASSPDGGIQGETQYF.

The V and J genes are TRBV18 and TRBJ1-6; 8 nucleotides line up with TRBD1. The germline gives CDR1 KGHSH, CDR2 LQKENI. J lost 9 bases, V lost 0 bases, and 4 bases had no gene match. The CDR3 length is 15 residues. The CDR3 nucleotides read TGTGCCAGCTCACCACCGACAGGGGTGGTTTCACCCCTCCACTTT. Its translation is CASSPPTGVVSPLHF.